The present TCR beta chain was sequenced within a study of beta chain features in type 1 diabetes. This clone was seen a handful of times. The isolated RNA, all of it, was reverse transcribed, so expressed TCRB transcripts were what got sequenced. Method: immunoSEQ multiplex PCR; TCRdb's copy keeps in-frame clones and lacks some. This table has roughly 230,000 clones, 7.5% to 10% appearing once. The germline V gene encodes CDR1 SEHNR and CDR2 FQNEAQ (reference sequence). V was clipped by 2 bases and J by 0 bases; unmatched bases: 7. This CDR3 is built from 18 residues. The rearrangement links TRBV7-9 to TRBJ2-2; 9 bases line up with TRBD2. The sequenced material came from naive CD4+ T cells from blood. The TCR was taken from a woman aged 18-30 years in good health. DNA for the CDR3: TGTGCCAGCAGCTTATCCCTAGCGGGGAGCCCGAACACCGGGGAGCTGTTTTTT. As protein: CASSLSLAGSPNTGELFF.